The text below deals with one T cell receptor beta chain. The antigen it binds to is not known. No base quality values were provided; no much bigger clone lies one nucleotide off. The library was made by the immunoSEQ multiplex PCR assay. TCRdb carries this immuneACCESS record with in-frame sequences only. Its versions omit some clonotypes, under half of them owing to an unresolved V gene in the studies checked, with the rest unexplained. In all, the sample holds under 120,000 clones, and roughly 90% of those were seen once. The ten largest make up less than 4% of the sample. The source of the sample is a study of T cell changes during pregnancy in multiple sclerosis (dated by TCRdb to between 2017 and 2020). At the level of the whole study: In women with multiple sclerosis, the researchers looked at how the T cell repertoire shifted as pregnancy progressed.

The germline V gene (reference sequence) specifies SGHAT as CDR1 and FQDESV as CDR2. The CDR3 runs 14 residues from the cysteine to the phenylalanine. Of the read, only the CDR3 DNA is kept; its 42 bases are in frame from base 1. V lost 5 bases and J lost 12 bases; the stretch between them is 20 bases long. This TCR came from a female donor with multiple sclerosis, enrolled in a pregnancy study. Source: peripheral blood, taken after pregnancy. The rearrangement combines TRBV11-1 with TRBJ2-1; the best D guess is TRBD2, with 6 bases matching. CDR3 protein: CASSRLEVARGQFF. The DNA sequence is given as TGTGCCAGCAGCAGACTAGAGGTTGCCCGCGGGCAGTTCTTC.